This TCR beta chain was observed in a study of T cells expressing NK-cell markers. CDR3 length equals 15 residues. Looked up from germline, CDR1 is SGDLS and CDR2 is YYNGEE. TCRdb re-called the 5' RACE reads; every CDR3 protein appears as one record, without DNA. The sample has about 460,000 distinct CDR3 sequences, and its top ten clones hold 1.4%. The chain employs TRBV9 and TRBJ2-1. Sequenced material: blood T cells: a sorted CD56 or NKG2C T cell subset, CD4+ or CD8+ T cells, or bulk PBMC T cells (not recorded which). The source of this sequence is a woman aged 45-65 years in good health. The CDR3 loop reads CASSVVALPYNEQFF.